Following are 11 T cell receptor beta chains from one sample sequenced in a study of a mutant IDH1 vaccine in newly diagnosed glioma. Time point specified: week 47, end of study. Alongside topical imiquimod, each dose of vaccine comprised 300 ug of mutant IDH1 20-mer peptide. The assay was immunoSEQ multiplex PCR, and TCRdb's table has in-frame clones only and misses some. The profile shows roughly 51,000 clones, roughly 84% of them singletons. No cognate antigen is known for these TCRs. The input for sequencing was PBMCs, taken from a glioma patient whose treatment included an IDH1 peptide vaccine. Receptor source: a woman between 25 and 40 years old with glioma. Some clones in this sample may be carry-over from other donors' samples.

V is TRBV5-4 and J is TRBJ2-3; D gene ambiguous. The CDR3 consists of 12 residues. V lost 4 bases, J lost 3 bases, and 6 bases lay in between. Per the germline V gene, CDR1 is SGHNT and CDR2 is YYREEE (reference sequence). CDR3 amino acids: CASSQTTDTQYF. Written as DNA, the CDR3 is TGTGCCAGCAGCCAGACGACAGATACGCAGTATTTT.

The chain joins TRBV13 to TRBJ2-7, with D hard to call. V was shortened by 3 bases and J by 4 bases, with 13 bases between the two germline ends. Germline-derived CDR1 and CDR2 are PRHDT and FYEKMQ (reference sequence). The CDR3 runs to 14 residues. The CDR3, as DNA: TGTGCCAGCAGCTTGGGTCACGGACCGTACGAGCAGTACTTC. As protein: CASSLGHGPYEQYF.

This clone was recorded once. J is TRBJ2-2 and V is TRBV19, with D possibly called TRBD1 or TRBD2 (5 bases each). The CDR3 is 14 residues long. The ends were cut back, 6 bases at V and 1 base at J, with 9 bases in the middle. Germline V lookup: CDR1 LNHDA, CDR2 SQIVND (reference sequence). The CDR3 reads CASRWGLNTGELFF. CDR3 in DNA: TGTGCCAGTAGATGGGGGTTGAACACCGGGGAGCTGTTTTTT.

The chain recombines TRBV5-6 with TRBJ2-1; D remains unclear. V lost 0 bases, J lost 6 bases, and 10 bases lay in between. The CDR3 consists of 14 residues. In germline, CDR1 is SGHDT, CDR2 YYEEEE. The CDR3 here is CASSLAGRFNEQFF. CDR3 nucleotides: TGTGCCAGCAGCTTGGCTGGCAGGTTCAATGAGCAGTTCTTC. Looking up the rest from reference TRBV5-6 and TRBJ2-1 gives the full variable domain: DAGVTQSPTHLIKTRGQQVTLRCSPKSGHDTVSWYQQALGQGPQFIFQYYEEEERQRGNFPDRFSGHQFPNYSSELNVNALLLGDSALYLCASSLAGRFNEQFFGPGTRLTVL.

This chain uses TRBV5-1 with TRBJ1-3; D is perhaps TRBD1 (6 bases). The CDR3 is 15 amino acids. Germline CDR1 SGHRS, CDR2 YFSETQ. Between the trimmed V and J ends, which lost 3 bases and 0 bases, there was a span of 10 bases. The CDR3 region has the DNA TGCGCCAGCAGCTGGGGAGGGGGCTCTGGAAACACCATATATTTT. As protein: CASSWGGGSGNTIYF.

V gene TRBV6-6 combines with J gene TRBJ2-7; a weak D match, TRBD1 (6 bases). This CDR3 has 15 residues. Germline assignment: CDR1 MNHNY and CDR2 SVGAGI (reference sequence). Trimming pared 6 bases from V and 2 bases from J, leaving 17 bases between. The CDR3 here is CASSSMSGDPYEQYF. CDR3 DNA: TGTGCCAGCAGCTCAATGTCAGGGGACCCCTACGAGCAGTACTTC.

The rearrangement uses TRBV7-8 and TRBJ1-2; the match to TRBD1 covers 7 bases. Germline V CDR1 and CDR2: SGHVS, FQNEAQ. The CDR3 has 15 amino acids. With V trimmed by 5 bases and J by 0 bases, 6 bases remained unmatched. The CDR3 DNA sequence: TGTGCCAGCAGCCCCCGGGACAGCTCTAACTATGGCTACACCTTC. Encoded protein: CASSPRDSSNYGYTF.

The V and J genes are TRBV6-5 and TRBJ1-2; maybe TRBD1 (5 bases). Germline assignment: CDR1 MNHEY and CDR2 SVGAGI. Trimming left V 2 bases short and J 1 base short, with 11 bases between. The CDR3 extends over 15 amino acids. CDR3 sequence: CASSYGAGSNYGYTF. CDR3 DNA sequence: TGTGCCAGCAGTTACGGCGCAGGGAGTAACTATGGCTACACCTTC.

The chain employs TRBV7-8 and TRBJ2-7; 14 positions agree with TRBD2. With V trimmed by 1 base and J by 4 bases, 6 bases remained unmatched. The length of the CDR3 is 17 residues. CDR1 is SGHVS, CDR2 FQNEAQ, per germline. The chain's CDR3 is CASSLGLAGGGPYEQYF. CDR3 nucleotide sequence: TGTGCCAGCAGCTTAGGACTAGCGGGGGGGGGACCGTACGAGCAGTACTTC.

The chain joins TRBV29-1 to TRBJ2-1, with D unresolved. V was cut by 3 bases and J by 6 bases, with 18 bases left in between. The CDR3 sequence is 15 residues long. Germline CDR1 SQVTM, CDR2 ANQGSEA. In DNA form, the CDR3 reads TGCAGCGTTGAGAACCCTGTGGGTAACCTCAATGAGCAGTTCTTC. As protein: CSVENPVGNLNEQFF.

The chain joins TRBV9 to TRBJ2-5; D is unresolved. Germline CDR1 is SGDLS and CDR2 is YYNGEE. There are 13 residues in the CDR3. V lost 0 bases and J 4 bases, leaving 7 bases between the germline ends. The CDR3 loop is CASSVAPGETQYF. The DNA of the CDR3 is TGTGCCAGCAGCGTAGCTCCGGGAGAGACCCAGTACTTC.